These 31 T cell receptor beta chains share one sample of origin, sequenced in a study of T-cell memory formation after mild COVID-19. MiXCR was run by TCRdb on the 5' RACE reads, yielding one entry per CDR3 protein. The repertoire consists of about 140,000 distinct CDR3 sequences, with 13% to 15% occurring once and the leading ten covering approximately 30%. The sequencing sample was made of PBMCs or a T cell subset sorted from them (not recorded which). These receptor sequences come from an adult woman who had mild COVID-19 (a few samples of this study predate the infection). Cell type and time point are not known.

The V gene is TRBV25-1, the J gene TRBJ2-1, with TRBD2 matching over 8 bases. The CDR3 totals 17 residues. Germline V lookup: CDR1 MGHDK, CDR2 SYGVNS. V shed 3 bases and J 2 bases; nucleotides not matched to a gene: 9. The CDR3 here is CASSDLVAGPTYNEQFF. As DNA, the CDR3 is TGTGCCAGCAGTGATTTGGTAGCGGGACCCACCTACAATGAGCAGTTCTTC.

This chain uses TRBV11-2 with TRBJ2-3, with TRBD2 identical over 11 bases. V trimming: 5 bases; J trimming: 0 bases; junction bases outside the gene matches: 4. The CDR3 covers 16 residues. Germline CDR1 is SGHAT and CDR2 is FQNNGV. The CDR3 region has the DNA TGTGCCAGCAGCCCGGGACTAGCGGTTAGCACAGATACGCAGTATTTT. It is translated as CASSPGLAVSTDTQYF.

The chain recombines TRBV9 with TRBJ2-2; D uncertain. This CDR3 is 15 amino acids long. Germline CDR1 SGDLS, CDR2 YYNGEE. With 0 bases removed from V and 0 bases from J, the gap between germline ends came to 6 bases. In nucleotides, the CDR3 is TGTGCCAGCAGCGTAGGGACCGCGAACACCGGGGAGCTGTTTTTT. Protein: CASSVGTANTGELFF.

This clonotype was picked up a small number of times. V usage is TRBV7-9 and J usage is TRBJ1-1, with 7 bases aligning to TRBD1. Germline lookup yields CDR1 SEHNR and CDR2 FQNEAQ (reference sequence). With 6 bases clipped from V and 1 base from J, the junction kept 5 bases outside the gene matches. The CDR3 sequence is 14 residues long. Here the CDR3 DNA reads TGTGCCAGCAGGTCACAGGGGCCGAACACTGAAGCTTTCTTT. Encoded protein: CASRSQGPNTEAFF.

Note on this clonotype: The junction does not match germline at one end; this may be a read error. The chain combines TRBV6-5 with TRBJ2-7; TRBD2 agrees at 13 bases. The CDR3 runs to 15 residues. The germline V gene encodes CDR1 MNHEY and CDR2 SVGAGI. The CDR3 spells CASRQLAGGFYDQYF. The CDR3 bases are TGTGCCAGCAGACAACTAGCGGGAGGGTTCTACGATCAGTACTTC.

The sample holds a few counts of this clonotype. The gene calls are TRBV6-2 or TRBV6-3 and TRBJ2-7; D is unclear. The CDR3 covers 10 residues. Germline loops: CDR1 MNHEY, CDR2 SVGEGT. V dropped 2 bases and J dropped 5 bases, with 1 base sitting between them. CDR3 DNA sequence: TGTGCCAGCAGTTACGACGAGCAGTACTTC. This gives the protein CASSYDEQYF.

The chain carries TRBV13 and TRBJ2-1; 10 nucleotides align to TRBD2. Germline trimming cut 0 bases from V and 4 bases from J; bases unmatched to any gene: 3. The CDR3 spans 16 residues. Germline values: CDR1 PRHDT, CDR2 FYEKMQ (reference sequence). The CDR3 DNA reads TGTGCCAGCAGCTTAGGGGGACTAGCGCCTTACAATGAGCAGTTCTTC. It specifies CASSLGGLAPYNEQFF.

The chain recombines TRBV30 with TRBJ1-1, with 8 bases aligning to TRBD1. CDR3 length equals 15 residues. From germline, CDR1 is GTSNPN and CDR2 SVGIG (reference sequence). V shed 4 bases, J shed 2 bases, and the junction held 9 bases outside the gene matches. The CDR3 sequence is CAWIPRQGANTEAFF. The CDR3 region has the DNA TGTGCCTGGATTCCTCGCCAGGGGGCCAACACTGAAGCTTTCTTT.

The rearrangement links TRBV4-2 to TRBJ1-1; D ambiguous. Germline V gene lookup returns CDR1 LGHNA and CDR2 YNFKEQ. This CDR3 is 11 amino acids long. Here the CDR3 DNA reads TGTGCGGCCGGACGCGCCACTGAAGCTTTCTTT. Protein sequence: CAAGRATEAFF.

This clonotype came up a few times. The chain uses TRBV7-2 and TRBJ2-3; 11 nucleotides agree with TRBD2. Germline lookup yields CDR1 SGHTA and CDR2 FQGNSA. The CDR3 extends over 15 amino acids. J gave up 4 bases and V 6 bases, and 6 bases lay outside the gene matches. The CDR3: CASSLLAGVPDTQYF. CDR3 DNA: TGTGCCAGCAGTTTACTAGCGGGAGTCCCAGATACGCAGTATTTT.

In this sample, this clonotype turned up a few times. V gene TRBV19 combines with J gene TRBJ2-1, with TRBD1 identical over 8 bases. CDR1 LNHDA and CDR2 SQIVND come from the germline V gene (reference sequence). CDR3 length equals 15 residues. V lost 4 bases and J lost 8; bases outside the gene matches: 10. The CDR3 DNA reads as TGTGCCAGTAGTACCTCACAGGGGGGACGTGATGAGCAGTTCTTC. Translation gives CASSTSQGGRDEQFF. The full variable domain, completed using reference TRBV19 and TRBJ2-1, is DGGITQSPKYLFRKEGQNVTLSCEQNLNHDAMYWYRQDPGQGLRLIYYSQIVNDFQKGDIAEGYSVSREKKESFPLTVTSAQKNPTAFYLCASSTSQGGRDEQFFGPGTRLTVL.

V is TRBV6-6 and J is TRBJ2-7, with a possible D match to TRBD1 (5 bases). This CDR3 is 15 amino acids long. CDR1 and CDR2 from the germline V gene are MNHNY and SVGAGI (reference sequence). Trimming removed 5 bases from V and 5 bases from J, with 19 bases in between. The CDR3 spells CASSPALGVWDEQYF. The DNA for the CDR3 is TGTGCCAGCAGTCCCGCCCTAGGGGTTTGGGACGAGCAGTACTTC.

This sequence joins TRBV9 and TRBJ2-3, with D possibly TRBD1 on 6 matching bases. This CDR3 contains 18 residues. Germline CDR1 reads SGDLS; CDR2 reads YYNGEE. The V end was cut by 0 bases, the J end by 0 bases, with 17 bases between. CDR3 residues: CASSVVPRGNPSTDTQYF. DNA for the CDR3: TGTGCCAGCAGCGTAGTACCCAGGGGAAACCCTAGCACAGATACGCAGTATTTT.

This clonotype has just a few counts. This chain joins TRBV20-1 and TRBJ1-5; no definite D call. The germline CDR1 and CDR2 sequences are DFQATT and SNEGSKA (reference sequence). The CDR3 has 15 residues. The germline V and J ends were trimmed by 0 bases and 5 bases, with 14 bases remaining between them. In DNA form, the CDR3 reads TGCAGTGCTAGAGAGGTGTCAGCCAATTATCAGCCCCAGCATTTT. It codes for CSAREVSANYQPQHF.

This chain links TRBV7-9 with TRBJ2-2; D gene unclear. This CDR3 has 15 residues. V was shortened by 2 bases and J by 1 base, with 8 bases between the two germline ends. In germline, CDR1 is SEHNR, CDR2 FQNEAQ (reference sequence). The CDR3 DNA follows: TGTGCCAGCAGCTTATTGGCAGAGAACACCGGGGAGCTGTTTTTT. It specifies CASSLLAENTGELFF. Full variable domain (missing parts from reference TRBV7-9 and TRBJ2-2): DTGVSQNPRHKITKRGQNVTFRCDPISEHNRLYWYRQTLGQGPEFLTYFQNEAQLEKSRLLSDRFSAERPKGSFSTLEIQRTEQGDSAMYLCASSLLAENTGELFFGEGSRLTVL.

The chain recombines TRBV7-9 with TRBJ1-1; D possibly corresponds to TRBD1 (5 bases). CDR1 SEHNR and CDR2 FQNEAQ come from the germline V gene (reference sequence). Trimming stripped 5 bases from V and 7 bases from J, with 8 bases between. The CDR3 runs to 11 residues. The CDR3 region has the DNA TGTGCCAGCAGCCAAGACAGTGAAGCTTTCTTT. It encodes CASSQDSEAFF.

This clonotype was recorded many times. The CDR3 spells CASSQDRPGRIGRNQPQHF. The CDR3 DNA reads TGTGCCAGCAGCCAAGATCGCCCGGGGCGAATTGGGCGCAATCAGCCCCAGCATTTT. The chain combines TRBV3-1 with TRBJ1-5; tentative D call: TRBD1 (5 bases). The V end lost 0 bases, the J end lost 2 bases, and 20 bases lay between the germline ends. The CDR3 loop spans 19 amino acids. CDR1 is LGHDT and CDR2 is YNNKEL in the germline V gene (reference sequence).

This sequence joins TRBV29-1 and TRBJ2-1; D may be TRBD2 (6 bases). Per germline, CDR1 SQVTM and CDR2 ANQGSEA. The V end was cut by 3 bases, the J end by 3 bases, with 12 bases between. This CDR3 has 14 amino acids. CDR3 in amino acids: CSVDKDYYYNEQFF. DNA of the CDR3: TGCAGCGTTGATAAGGACTACTACTACAATGAGCAGTTCTTC.

The CDR3 protein is CASSAGPEQFF. The CDR3 DNA follows: TGTGCCAGCAGTGCAGGCCCTGAGCAGTTCTTC. V is TRBV12-3 or TRBV12-4 and J is TRBJ2-1; D gene uncertain. Trimming removed 5 bases at V and 9 bases at J, with 8 bases between. This CDR3 contains 11 residues.

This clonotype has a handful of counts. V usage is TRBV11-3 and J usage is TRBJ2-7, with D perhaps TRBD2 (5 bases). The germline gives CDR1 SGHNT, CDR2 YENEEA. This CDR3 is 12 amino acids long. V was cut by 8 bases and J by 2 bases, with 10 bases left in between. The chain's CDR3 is CASADGTYEQYF. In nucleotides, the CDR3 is TGTGCCAGCGCCGACGGGACCTACGAGCAGTACTTC. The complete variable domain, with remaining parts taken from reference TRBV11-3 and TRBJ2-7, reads EAGVVQSPRYKIIEKKQPVAFWCNPISGHNTLYWYLQNLGQGPELLIRYENEEAVDDSQLPKDRFSAERLKGVDSTLKIQPAELGDSAVYLCASADGTYEQYFGPGTRLTVT.

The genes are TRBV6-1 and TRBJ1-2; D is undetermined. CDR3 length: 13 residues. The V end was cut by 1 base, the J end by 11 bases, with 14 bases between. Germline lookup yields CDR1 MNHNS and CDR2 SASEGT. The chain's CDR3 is CASSEGLENGYTF. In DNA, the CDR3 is TGTGCCAGCAGTGAAGGTTTAGAAAACGGGTACACCTTC.

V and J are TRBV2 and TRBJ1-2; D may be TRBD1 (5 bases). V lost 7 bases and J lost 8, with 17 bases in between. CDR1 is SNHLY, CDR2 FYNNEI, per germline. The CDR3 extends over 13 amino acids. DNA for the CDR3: TGTGCCAGCAAAGGTGGGGCGGAGGAAGGCTACACCTTC. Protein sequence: CASKGGAEEGYTF.

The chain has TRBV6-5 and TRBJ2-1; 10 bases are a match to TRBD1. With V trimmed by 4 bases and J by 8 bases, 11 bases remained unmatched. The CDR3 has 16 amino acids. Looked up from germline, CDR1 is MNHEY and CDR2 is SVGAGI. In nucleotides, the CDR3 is TGTGCCAGCAGTTCGCTTCCGGGACAGGGGAGCGATGAGCAGTTCTTC. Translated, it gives CASSSLPGQGSDEQFF.

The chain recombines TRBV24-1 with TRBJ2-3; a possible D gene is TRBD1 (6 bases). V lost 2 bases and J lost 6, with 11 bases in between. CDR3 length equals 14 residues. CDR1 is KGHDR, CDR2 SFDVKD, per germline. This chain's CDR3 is CATSDYDRMDTQYF. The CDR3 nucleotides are TGTGCCACCAGTGATTATGACAGGATGGATACGCAGTATTTT.

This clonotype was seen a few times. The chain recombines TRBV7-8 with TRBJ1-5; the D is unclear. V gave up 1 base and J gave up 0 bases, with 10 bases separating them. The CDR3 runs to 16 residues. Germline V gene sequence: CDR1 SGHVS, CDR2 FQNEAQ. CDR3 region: CASSLVAALSNQPQHF. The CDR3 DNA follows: TGTGCCAGCAGCTTAGTGGCAGCCCTTAGCAATCAGCCCCAGCATTTT.

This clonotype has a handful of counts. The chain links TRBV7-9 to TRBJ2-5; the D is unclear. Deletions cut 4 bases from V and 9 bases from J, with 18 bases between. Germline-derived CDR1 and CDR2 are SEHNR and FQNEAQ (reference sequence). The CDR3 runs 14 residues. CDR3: CASSSTIAERAQYF. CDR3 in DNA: TGTGCCAGCAGCTCAACTATCGCCGAGAGAGCCCAGTACTTC.

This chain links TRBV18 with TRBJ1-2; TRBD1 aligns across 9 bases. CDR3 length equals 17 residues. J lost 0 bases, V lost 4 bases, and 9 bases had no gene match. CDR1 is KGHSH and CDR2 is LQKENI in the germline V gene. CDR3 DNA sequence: TGTGCCAGCTCACACCGGGACAGGGTGGGAGCTAACTATGGCTACACCTTC. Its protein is CASSHRDRVGANYGYTF.

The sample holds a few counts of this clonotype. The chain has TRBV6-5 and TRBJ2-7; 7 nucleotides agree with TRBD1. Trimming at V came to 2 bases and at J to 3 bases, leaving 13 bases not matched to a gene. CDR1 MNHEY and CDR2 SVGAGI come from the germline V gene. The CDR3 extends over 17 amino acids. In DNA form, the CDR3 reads TGTGCCAGCAGTTACCACCCCGACAGGGAAGGGGGCTACGAGCAGTACTTC. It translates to CASSYHPDREGGYEQYF.

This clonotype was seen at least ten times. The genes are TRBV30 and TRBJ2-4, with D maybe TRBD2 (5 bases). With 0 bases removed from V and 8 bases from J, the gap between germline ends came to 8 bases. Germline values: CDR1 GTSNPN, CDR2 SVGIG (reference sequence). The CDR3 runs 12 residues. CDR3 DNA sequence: TGTGCCTGGAGTGTAATGGGAGACATTCAGTACTTC. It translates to CAWSVMGDIQYF.

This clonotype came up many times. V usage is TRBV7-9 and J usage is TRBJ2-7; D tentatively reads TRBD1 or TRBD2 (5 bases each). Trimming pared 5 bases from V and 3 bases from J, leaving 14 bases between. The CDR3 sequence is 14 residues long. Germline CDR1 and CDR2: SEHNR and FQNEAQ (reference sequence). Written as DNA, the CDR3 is TGTGCCAGCAGCCGAGGAGGCGGACACTACGAGCAGTACTTC. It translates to CASSRGGGHYEQYF.

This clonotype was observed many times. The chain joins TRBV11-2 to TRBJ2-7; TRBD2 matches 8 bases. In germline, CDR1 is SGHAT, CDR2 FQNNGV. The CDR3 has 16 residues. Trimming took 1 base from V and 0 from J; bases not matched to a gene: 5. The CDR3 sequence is CASSLGGSGSSYEQYF. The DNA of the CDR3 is TGTGCCAGCAGCTTAGGGGGCAGCGGGAGCTCCTACGAGCAGTACTTC. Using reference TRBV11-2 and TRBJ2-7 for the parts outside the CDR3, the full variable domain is EAGVAQSPRYKIIEKRQSVAFWCNPISGHATLYWYQQILGQGPKLLIQFQNNGVVDDSQLPKDRFSAERLKGVDSTLKIQPAKLEDSAVYLCASSLGGSGSSYEQYFGPGTRLTVT.